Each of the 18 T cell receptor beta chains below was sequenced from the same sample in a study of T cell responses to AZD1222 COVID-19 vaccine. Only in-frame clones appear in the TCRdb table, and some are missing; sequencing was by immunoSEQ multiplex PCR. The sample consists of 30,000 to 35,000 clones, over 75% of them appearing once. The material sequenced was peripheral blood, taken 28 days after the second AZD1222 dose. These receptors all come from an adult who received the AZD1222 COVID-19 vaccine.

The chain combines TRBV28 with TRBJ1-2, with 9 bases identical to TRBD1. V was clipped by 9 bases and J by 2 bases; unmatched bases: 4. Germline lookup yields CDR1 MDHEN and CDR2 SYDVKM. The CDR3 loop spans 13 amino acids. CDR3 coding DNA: TGTGCCAGTGATACAGGGGGCAACTATGGCTACACCTTC. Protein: CASDTGGNYGYTF.

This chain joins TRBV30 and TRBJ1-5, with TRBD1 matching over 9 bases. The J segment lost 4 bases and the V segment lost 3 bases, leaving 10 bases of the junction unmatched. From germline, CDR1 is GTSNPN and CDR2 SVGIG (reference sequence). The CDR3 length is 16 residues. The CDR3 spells CAWRSTGGGGNQPQHF. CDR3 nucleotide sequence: TGTGCCTGGAGAAGTACAGGGGGCGGGGGAAATCAGCCCCAGCATTTT.

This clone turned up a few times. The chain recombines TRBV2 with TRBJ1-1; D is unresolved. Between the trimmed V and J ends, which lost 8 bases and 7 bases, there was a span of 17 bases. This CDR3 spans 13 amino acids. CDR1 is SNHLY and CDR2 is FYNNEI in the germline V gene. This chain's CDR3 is CASSQNVLYEAFF. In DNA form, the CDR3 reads TGTGCCAGCTCACAAAACGTCCTCTATGAAGCTTTCTTT.

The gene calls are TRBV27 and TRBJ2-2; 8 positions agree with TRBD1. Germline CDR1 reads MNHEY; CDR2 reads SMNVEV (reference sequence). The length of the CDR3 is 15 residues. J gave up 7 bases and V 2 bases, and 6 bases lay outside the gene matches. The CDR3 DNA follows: TGTGCCAGCAGTTTAAGACAGGGGACACGCGGGGAGCTGTTTTTT. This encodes CASSLRQGTRGELFF.

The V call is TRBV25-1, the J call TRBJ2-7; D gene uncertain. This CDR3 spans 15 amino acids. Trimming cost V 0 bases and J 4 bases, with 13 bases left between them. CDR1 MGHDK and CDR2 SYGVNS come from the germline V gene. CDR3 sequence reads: CASSEYLSSQYEQYF. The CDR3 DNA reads TGTGCCAGCAGTGAATATTTATCGAGCCAATACGAGCAGTACTTC.

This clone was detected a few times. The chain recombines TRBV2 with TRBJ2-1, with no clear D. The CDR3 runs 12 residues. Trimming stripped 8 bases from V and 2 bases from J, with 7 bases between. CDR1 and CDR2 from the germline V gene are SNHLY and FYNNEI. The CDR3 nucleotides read TGTGCCAGCTTGGGCACCTACAATGAGCAGTTCTTC. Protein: CASLGTYNEQFF.

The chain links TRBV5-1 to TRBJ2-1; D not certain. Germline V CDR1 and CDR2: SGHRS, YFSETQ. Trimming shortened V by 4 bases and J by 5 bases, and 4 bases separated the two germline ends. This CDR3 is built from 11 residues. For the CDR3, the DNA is TGCGCCAGCAGCCGTCACAATGAGCAGTTCTTC. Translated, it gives CASSRHNEQFF.

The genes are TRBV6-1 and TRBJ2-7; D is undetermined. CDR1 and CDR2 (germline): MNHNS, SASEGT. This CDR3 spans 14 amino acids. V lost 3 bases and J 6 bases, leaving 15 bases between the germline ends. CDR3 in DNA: TGTGCCAGCAGTGAGGCCCCTCAAGCTGCCGAGCAGTACTTC. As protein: CASSEAPQAAEQYF.

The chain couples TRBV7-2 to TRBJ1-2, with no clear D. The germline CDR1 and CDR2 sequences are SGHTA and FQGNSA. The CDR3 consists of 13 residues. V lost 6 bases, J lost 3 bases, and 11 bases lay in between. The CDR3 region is CASRPTFDYGYTF. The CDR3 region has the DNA TGTGCCAGCAGACCCACATTCGACTATGGCTACACCTTC.

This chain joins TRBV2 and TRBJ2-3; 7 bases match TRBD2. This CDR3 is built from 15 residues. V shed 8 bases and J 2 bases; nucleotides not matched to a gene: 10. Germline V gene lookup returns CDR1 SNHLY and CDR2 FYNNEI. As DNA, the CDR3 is TGTGCCAGCCTAGGAGGGAGGGATGTCACAGATACGCAGTATTTT. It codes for CASLGGRDVTDTQYF.

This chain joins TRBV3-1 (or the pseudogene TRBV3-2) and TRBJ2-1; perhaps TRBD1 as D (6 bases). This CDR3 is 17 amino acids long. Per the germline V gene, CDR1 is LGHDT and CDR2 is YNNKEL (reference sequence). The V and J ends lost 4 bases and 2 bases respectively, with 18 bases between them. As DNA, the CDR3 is TGTGCCAGCAGCCCCACATACACAGGGCTGACCTACAATGAGCAGTTCTTC. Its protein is CASSPTYTGLTYNEQFF.

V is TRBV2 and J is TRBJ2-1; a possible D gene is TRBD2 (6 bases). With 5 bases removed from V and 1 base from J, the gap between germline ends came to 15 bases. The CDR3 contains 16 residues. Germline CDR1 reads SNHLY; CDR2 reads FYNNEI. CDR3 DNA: TGTGCCAGCAGTCCCCAATGGACTACTTCCTACAATGAGCAGTTCTTC. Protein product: CASSPQWTTSYNEQFF.

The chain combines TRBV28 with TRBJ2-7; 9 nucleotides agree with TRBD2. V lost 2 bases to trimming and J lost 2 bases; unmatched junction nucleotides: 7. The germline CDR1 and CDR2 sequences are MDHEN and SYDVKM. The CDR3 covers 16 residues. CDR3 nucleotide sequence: TGTGCCAGCAGTTTAACCCCTAGCGGGATTACCTACGAGCAGTACTTC. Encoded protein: CASSLTPSGITYEQYF.

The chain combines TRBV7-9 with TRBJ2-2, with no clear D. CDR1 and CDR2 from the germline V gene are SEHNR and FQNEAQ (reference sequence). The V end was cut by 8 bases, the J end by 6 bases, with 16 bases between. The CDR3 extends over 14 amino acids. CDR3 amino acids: CASQGLLLPGELFF. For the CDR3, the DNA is TGTGCCAGCCAAGGCTTACTCCTTCCCGGGGAGCTGTTTTTT.

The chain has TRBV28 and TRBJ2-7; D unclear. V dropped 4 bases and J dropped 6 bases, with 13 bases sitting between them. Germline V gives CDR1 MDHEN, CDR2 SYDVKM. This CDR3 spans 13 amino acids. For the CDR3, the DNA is TGTGCCAGCAGTTCCCCCCAGACTGGCGAGCAGTACTTC. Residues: CASSSPQTGEQYF.

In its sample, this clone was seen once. The CDR3 DNA follows: TGTGCCAGCAGCCGAACCAGACAGGTAACCACAGATACGCAGTATTTT. Translating it yields CASSRTRQVTTDTQYF. The chain joins TRBV3-1 (or the pseudogene TRBV3-2) to TRBJ2-3; D perhaps matches TRBD1 (6 bases). The V gene's germline CDR1 is LGHDT and CDR2 YNNKEL (reference sequence). The ends were cut back, 4 bases at V and 2 bases at J, with 16 bases in the middle. The CDR3 covers 16 residues.

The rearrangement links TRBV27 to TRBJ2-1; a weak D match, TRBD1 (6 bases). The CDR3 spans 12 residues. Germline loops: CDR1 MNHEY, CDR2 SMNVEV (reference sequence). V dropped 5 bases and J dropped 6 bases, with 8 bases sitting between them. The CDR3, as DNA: TGTGCCAGCAGTATCAGGGGCAATGAGCAGTTCTTC. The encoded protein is CASSIRGNEQFF.

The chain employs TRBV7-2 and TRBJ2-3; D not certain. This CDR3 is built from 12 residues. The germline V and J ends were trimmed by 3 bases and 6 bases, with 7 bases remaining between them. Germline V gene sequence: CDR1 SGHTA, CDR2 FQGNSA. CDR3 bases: TGTGCCAGCAGCTTCTCTGGTGATACGCAGTATTTT. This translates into CASSFSGDTQYF.